Described below is a single TCR beta chain sequence and its context. While infection was still active, Seattle patients were enrolled and then followed longitudinally. Trimming removed 8 bases at V and 6 bases at J, with 22 bases between. The length of the CDR3 is 16 residues. Germline V gene sequence: CDR1 LNHDA, CDR2 SQIVND (reference sequence). The sample belongs to a study of blood T cell repertoires in COVID-19. At the level of the study: T cells, B-cell-depleted T cells, or PBMCs supplied cDNA or gDNA.

Original processing methods: Amplification of reference gene primers provided the estimated nucleated cell counts. Some clones are missing from TCRdb's copy, which holds only in-frame ones; the method was immunoSEQ multiplex PCR. The V and J calls and clone size were taken over from that table, and D and trimming were inferred from the DNA. The sample carries roughly 280,000 clones, 88% recorded once. The clonotype comes from a woman in her 30s with COVID-19, enrolled during active disease. This rearrangement joins TRBV19 to TRBJ2-2, with D possibly matching TRBD2 (6 bases). Sequencing was performed on peripheral blood. CDR3 DNA: TGTGCCAGTGGAACCCGAGGGAGGACAAGCCCCGGGGAGCTGTTTTTT. Encoded protein: CASGTRGRTSPGELFF. The entire variable domain, with the rest obtained from reference TRBV19 and TRBJ2-2, is as follows: DGGITQSPKYLFRKEGQNVTLSCEQNLNHDAMYWYRQDPGQGLRLIYYSQIVNDFQKGDIAEGYSVSREKKESFPLTVTSAQKNPTAFYLCASGTRGRTSPGELFFGEGSRLTVL.